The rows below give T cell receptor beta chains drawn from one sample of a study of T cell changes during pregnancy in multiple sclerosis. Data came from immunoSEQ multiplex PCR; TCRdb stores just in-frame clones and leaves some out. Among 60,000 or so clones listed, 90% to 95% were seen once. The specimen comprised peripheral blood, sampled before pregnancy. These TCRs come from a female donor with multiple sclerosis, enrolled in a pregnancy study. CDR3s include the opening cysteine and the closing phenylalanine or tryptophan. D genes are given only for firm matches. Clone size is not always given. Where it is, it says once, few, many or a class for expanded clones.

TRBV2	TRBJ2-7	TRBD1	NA	TGTGCCAGCACTTGGGGGGGACAGGGCTACGAGCAGTACTTC	CASTWGGQGYEQYF
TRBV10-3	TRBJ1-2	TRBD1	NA	TGTGCCATCAGTAACATGAGTCCCAGGGGGAACTATGGCTACACCTTC	CAISNMSPRGNYGYTF
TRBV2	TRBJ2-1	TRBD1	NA	TGTGCCAGCATCCCGGGACAGGGGTACAATGAGCAGTTCTTC	CASIPGQGYNEQFF
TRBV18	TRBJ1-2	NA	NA	TGTGCCAGCTCACCCGTTCCAAGACAGGACGCTAACTATGGCTACACCTTC	CASSPVPRQDANYGYTF
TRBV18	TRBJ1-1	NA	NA	TGTGCCAGCTCACCACGGATTATAGGGGGCACTGAAGCTTTCTTT	CASSPRIIGGTEAFF
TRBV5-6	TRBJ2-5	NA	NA	TGTGCCAGCAGCTTGGTGCGGTTCCAAGAGACCCAGTACTTC	CASSLVRFQETQYF
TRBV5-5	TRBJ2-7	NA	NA	TGTGCCAGCAGCTTTGGGGGGAATGCTTACGAGCAGTACTTC	CASSFGGNAYEQYF
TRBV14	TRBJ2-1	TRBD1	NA	TGTGCCAGCAGCCCCCCCCGACAGGGAAGGAATGAGCAGTTCTTC	CASSPPRQGRNEQFF
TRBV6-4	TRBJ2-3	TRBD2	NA	TGTGCCAGCAGTGACTCGACTAGCGGGGGGGCAGATACGCAGTATTTT	CASSDSTSGGADTQYF
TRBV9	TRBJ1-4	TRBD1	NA	TGTGCCAGCAGCACAGGGGGAGGGACTGAAAAACTGTTTTTT	CASSTGGGTEKLFF
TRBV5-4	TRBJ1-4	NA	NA	TGTGCCAGCAGCACCACAGGGCTTGGTAATGAAAAACTGTTTTTT	CASSTTGLGNEKLFF
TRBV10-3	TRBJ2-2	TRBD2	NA	TGTGCCATCAGGGGGGGGGCGAACACCGGGGAGCTGTTTTTT	CAIRGGANTGELFF
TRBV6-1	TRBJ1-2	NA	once	TGTGCCAGCAGCCCGAGGTTCGCTGACTATGGCTACACCTTC	CASSPRFADYGYTF
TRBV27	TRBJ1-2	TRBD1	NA	TGTGCCAGCAGTTCCGGGACAGCCTATGGCTACACCTTC	CASSSGTAYGYTF
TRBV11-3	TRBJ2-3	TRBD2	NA	TGTGCCAGCAGCTTAGGCCCCACCAGCGGGGGGATTAGCACAGATACGCAGTATTTT	CASSLGPTSGGISTDTQYF
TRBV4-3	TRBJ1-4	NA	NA	TGCGCCAGCAGCCAAGGGACAGCAACTAATGAAAAACTGTTTTTT	CASSQGTATNEKLFF
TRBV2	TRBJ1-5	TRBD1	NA	TGTGCCAGTGGCTATGGACAGGGGAATCAGCCCCAGCATTTT	CASGYGQGNQPQHF
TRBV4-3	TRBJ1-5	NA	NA	TGCGCCAGCAGCCAAGAGGTGCGGGGGGGCCTCAATCAGCCCCAGCATTTT	CASSQEVRGGLNQPQHF
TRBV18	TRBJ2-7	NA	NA	TGTGCCAGCTCACCAGGGTCGGGAAGCTCCTACGAGCAGTACTTC	CASSPGSGSSYEQYF
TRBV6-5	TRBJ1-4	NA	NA	TGTGCCAGCAGTTACGAGGTTGTCAGGACAAATGAAAAACTGTTTTTT	CASSYEVVRTNEKLFF